This passage covers 11 T cell receptor beta chains from one sample sequenced in a study of shared clonotypes between healthy human individuals. Generated by immunoSEQ multiplex PCR, the TCRdb table keeps only in-frame clones and is missing some. The data show some 1.5 million clones, 98% seen once. The sample was naive CD4+ T cells sorted from blood. Subset in this sample: CD45RA+ positively selected. Every receptor here comes from a man under 40 in good health.

J is TRBJ2-7 and V is TRBV7-2; D remains ambiguous. The V and J ends lost 6 bases and 5 bases respectively, with 17 bases between them. There are 14 residues in the CDR3. The germline V gene has CDR1 SGHTA and CDR2 FQGNSA. The CDR3 is CASRQPAPYNEQYF. CDR3 nucleotides: TGTGCCAGCAGGCAGCCCGCACCGTATAACGAGCAGTACTTC.

This rearrangement joins TRBV28 to TRBJ2-3; the D is unclear. Trimming left V 10 bases short and J 4 bases short, with 15 bases between. Germline values: CDR1 MDHEN, CDR2 SYDVKM. This CDR3 comprises 13 residues. CDR3 nucleotides: TGTGCCAATCGCGCAGCCAGCGCAGATACGCAGTATTTT. Protein sequence: CANRAASADTQYF.

As to this clone: A junction boundary mismatches the germline segment, possibly from a read error. V is TRBV18 and J is TRBJ2-7; D call uncertain. From germline, CDR1 is KGHSH and CDR2 LQKENI. The CDR3 sequence is 13 residues long. This chain's CDR3 is CASSPPASHEQYF. CDR3 coding DNA: TGTGCCAGCTCACCACCGGCCTCCCACGAGCAGTACTTC.

The sample holds one count of this clone. The genes are TRBV30 and TRBJ1-1; TRBD1 matches at 10 bases. The CDR3 spans 15 residues. Trimming took 7 bases from V and 0 from J; bases not matched to a gene: 8. Per the germline V gene, CDR1 is GTSNPN and CDR2 is SVGIG (reference sequence). CDR3 bases: TGTGCCTCCAAGGCGGGACAGGGGATGAACACTGAAGCTTTCTTT. This encodes CASKAGQGMNTEAFF. The whole variable domain, filled in from reference TRBV30 and TRBJ1-1, reads SQTIHQWPATLVQPVGSPLSLECTVEGTSNPNLYWYRQAAGRGLQLLFYSVGIGQISSEVPQNLSASRPQDRQFILSSKKLLLSDSGFYLCASKAGQGMNTEAFFGQGTRLTVV.

This clone was detected only once. The rearrangement links TRBV28 to TRBJ1-4; the D gene is possibly TRBD1 (5 bases). The V gene's germline CDR1 is MDHEN and CDR2 SYDVKM. V was pared by 6 bases and J by 14 bases, with 19 bases between. This CDR3 contains 13 residues. The CDR3 reads CASSSPQDLQLFF. In DNA form, the CDR3 reads TGTGCCAGCAGCTCCCCACAGGACCTCCAGCTGTTTTTT.

This clone was recorded once. The chain carries TRBV7-9 and TRBJ2-3; TRBD2 matches at 8 bases. The CDR3 has 13 amino acids. V lost 7 bases, J lost 5 bases, and 5 bases stayed unmatched. Looked up from germline, CDR1 is SEHNR and CDR2 is FQNEAQ (reference sequence). CDR3 coding DNA: TGTGCCAGCAAGTCGGGAGGGAAAGATACGCAGTATTTT. Encoded protein: CASKSGGKDTQYF.

The chain has TRBV27 and TRBJ2-3, with 13 bases identical to TRBD2. The V gene end was trimmed by 7 bases and the J gene end by 2 bases; junction bases not matched to a gene: 6. CDR1 and CDR2 from the germline V gene are MNHEY and SMNVEV (reference sequence). The CDR3 extends over 16 amino acids. The chain's CDR3 is CASTVLAGGSTDTQYF. The DNA of the CDR3 is TGTGCCAGCACCGTACTAGCGGGAGGGTCCACAGATACGCAGTATTTT.

The V call is TRBV7-2, the J call TRBJ2-1; TRBD2 matches at 8 bases. This CDR3 spans 16 amino acids. Germline V gene lookup returns CDR1 SGHTA and CDR2 FQGNSA. Unmatched junction bases numbered 7, after V lost 3 bases and J lost 3 bases. The CDR3 is CASSFPGLDFYNEQFF. CDR3 bases: TGTGCCAGCAGCTTCCCGGGACTAGATTTCTACAATGAGCAGTTCTTC.

V is TRBV11-3 and J is TRBJ1-1, with 9 bases matching TRBD1. After removal of 1 base from V and 4 bases from J, the junction contained 4 bases not matched to a gene. The CDR3 spans 15 residues. Looked up from germline, CDR1 is SGHNT and CDR2 is YENEEA. The CDR3 region has the DNA TGTGCCAGCAGCTTAGGGGGGACAGGGAGCACTGAAGCTTTCTTT. This gives the protein CASSLGGTGSTEAFF.

The chain links TRBV28 to TRBJ2-7; D is undetermined. Trimming removed 3 bases from V and 6 bases from J, with 15 bases in between. Looked up from germline, CDR1 is MDHEN and CDR2 is SYDVKM. This CDR3 region has 14 residues. CDR3 coding DNA: TGTGCCAGCAGTTTTGGAACGGACGGAGCCGAGCAGTACTTC. Encoded protein: CASSFGTDGAEQYF.

In nucleotides, the CDR3 is TGTGCCAGCACCCCCGGGGGGGTGGCCTACAATGAGCAGTTCTTC. It specifies CASTPGGVAYNEQFF. The chain employs TRBV28 and TRBJ2-1, with 8 bases matching TRBD2. Trimming took 7 bases from V and 2 from J; bases not matched to a gene: 7. The CDR3 runs 15 residues. Germline assignment: CDR1 MDHEN and CDR2 SYDVKM.